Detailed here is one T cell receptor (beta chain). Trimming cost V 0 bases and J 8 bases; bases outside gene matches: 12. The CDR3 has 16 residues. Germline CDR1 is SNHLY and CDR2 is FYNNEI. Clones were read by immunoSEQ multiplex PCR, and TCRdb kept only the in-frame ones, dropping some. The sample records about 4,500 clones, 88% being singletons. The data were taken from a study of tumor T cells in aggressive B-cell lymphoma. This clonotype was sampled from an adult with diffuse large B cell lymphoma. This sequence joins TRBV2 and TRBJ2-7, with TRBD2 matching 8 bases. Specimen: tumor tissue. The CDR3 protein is CASSEAGSGSSFQQYF. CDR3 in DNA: TGTGCCAGCAGTGAAGCAGGCAGCGGGAGCAGTTTTCAGCAGTACTTC. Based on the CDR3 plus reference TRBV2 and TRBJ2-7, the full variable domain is EPEVTQTPSHQVTQMGQEVILRCVPISNHLYFYWYRQILGQKVEFLVSFYNNEISEKSEIFDDQFSVERPDGSNFTLKIRSTKLEDSAMYFCASSEAGSGSSFQQYFGPGTRLTVT.